What follows is one TCR beta chain and its context. Germline lookup yields CDR1 SEHNR and CDR2 FQNEAQ (reference sequence). The CDR3 extends over 13 amino acids. Trimming left V 0 bases short and J 10 bases short, with 12 bases between. The data were taken from a study of blood T cell repertoires in COVID-19. Overall study context: The United States, Italy and Spain supplied acute and convalescent COVID-19 samples. From T cells, B-cell-depleted T cells, or PBMCs came the material, which was cDNA or gDNA.

Clinical histories supplied by participants themselves formed the basis of cohort assignment. Recovered status applied to Cohort 3 donors who had two consecutive negative PCRs. It also applied to those with clearance or with symptom resolution. Profiled with immunoSEQ multiplex PCR; TCRdb holds only in-frame clones, not every one. The data hold about 380,000 clones, with 80% to 90% observed a single time. V is TRBV7-9 and J is TRBJ1-1, with D hard to call. Sequences were obtained from PBMCs or T cells enriched from blood (not recorded which). The TCR sequence derives from a man aged 25-40 years who had recovered from COVID-19. DNA for the CDR3: TGTGCCAGCAGCTTAGCGTCGACTGGAGGAGCTTTCTTT. It encodes CASSLASTGGAFF.